A selection of T cell receptor beta chains follows, all from one sample in a study of T cell responses to AZD1222 COVID-19 vaccine. Using immunoSEQ multiplex PCR, the repertoire was profiled, and TCRdb retains in-frame clones only, with some absent. The data show about 96,000 clones, 88% seen once. This specimen consisted of peripheral blood, obtained on day 0 of AZD1222 vaccination. All receptors come from an adult in good health. Each CDR3 is given with its conserved first and last residue. Each record gives: V gene, CDR3 protein.

TRBV5-1 CASSLEPRQRPQHF
TRBV5-1 CASSSLWTGRRAFF
TRBV19 CASTGTALLLSGNTIYF
TRBV3-1/TRBV3-2 CASSRGDLAGVGETQYF
TRBV18 CASSPGTMGEKLFF
TRBV10-3 CAISPGFGTEAFF
TRBV15 CATSFRGANVLTF
TRBV7-2 CASSLGPSIGTGTQYF
TRBV6-5 CASRAQGHNSPLHF
TRBV11-3 CASSLDSSFSYNEQFF
TRBV5-1 CASSLMGQGVAPLHF
TRBV12-3/TRBV12-4 CASSLGRYEQYF
TRBV30 CAVLEGQGAQETQYF
TRBV19 CASSRREGETQYF
TRBV7-9 CASSLGLTDSSTDTQYF
TRBV12-3/TRBV12-4 CASSSDTNEQFF
TRBV12-5 CASGLSRQKETQYF
TRBV13 CASSRWDSSNTGELFF
TRBV18 CASSLDKNTEAFF
TRBV28 CASRGQGIRSSYNEQFF
TRBV7-8 CASSSYSETQYF
TRBV28 CASSFRTSVYNEQFF
TRBV12-3/TRBV12-4 CASSLRQTGELFF
TRBV25-1 CASSWGQGGQETQYF
TRBV5-4 CASSLTSGVEQFF
TRBV15 CATSRVRPTGPDTQYF
TRBV6-2/TRBV6-3 CASSSDRSASQWNTEAFF
TRBV5-5 CASSLRTSGRKNEQFF
TRBV6-5 CASSYSTHRVSLLHF
TRBV5-1 CASSYTDRVGTGELFF
TRBV11-2 CASSLVPSTDTQYF
TRBV6-6 CASSYTGVQNTEAFF
TRBV5-1 CASSLDGGVYNEQFF